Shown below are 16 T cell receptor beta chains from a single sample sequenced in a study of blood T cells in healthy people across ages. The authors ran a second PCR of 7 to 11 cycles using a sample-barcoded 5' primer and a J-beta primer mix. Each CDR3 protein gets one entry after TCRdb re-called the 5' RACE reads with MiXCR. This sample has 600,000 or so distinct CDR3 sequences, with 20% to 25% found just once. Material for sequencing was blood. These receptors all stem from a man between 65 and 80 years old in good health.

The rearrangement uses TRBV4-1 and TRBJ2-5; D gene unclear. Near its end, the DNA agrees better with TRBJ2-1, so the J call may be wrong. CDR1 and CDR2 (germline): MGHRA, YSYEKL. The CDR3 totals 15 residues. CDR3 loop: CASSPLENSDNEQFF. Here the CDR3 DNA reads TGCGCCAGCAGCCCCCTAGAAAACTCTGATAATGAGCAGTTCTTC.

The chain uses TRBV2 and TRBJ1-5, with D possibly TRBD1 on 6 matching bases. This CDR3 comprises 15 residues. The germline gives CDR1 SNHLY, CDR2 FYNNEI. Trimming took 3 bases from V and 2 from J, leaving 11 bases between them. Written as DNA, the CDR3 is TGTGCCAGCAGTGAGGCGGGGGCGCGCAATCAGCCCCAGCATTTT. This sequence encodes CASSEAGARNQPQHF.

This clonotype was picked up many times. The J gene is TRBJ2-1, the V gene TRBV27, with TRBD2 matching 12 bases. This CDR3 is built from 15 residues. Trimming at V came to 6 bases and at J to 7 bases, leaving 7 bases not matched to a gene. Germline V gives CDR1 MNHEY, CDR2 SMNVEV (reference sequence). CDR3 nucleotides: TGTGCCAGCAGACGACTAGCGGGAGCCCCGAATGAGCAGTTCTTC. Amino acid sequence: CASRRLAGAPNEQFF.

The CDR3 DNA is TGTGCCAGCAGTTTGGCTAGCGGGATCTACGAGCAGTACTTC. Its protein is CASSLASGIYEQYF. The V gene is TRBV27, the J gene TRBJ2-5; 9 positions match TRBD2. The better agreement between TRBJ2-7 and the DNA end casts doubt on the J call. Germline assignment: CDR1 MNHEY and CDR2 SMNVEV (reference sequence). There are 14 residues in the CDR3.

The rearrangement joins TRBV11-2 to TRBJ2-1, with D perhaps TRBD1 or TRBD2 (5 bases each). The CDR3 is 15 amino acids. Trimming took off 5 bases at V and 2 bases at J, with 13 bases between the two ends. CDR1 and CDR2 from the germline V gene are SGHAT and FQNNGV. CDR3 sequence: CASSHRDRPYNEQFF. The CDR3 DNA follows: TGTGCCAGCAGCCACCGGGACCGACCCTACAATGAGCAGTTCTTC. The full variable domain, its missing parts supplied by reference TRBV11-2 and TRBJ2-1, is EAGVAQSPRYKIIEKRQSVAFWCNPISGHATLYWYQQILGQGPKLLIQFQNNGVVDDSQLPKDRFSAERLKGVDSTLKIQPAKLEDSAVYLCASSHRDRPYNEQFFGPGTRLTVL.

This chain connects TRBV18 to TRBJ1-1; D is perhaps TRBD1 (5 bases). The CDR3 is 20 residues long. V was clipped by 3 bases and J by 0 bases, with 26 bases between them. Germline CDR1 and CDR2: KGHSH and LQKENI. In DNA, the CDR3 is TGTGCCAGCTCACCCCAACAAGCCCCAAAACAGGCGAGCCTGAACACTGAAGCTTTCTTT. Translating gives CASSPQQAPKQASLNTEAFF.

CDR3 residues: CASSHFPIRREREQFF. CDR3 DNA: TGTGCCAGCAGCCATTTTCCCATTCGGCGGGAGAGGGAGCAGTTCTTC. The chain has TRBV27 and TRBJ2-1, with 7 bases identical to TRBD2. The CDR3 has 16 residues. Trimming at V came to 6 bases and at J to 10 bases, leaving 18 bases not matched to a gene. Germline V lookup: CDR1 MNHEY, CDR2 SMNVEV (reference sequence).

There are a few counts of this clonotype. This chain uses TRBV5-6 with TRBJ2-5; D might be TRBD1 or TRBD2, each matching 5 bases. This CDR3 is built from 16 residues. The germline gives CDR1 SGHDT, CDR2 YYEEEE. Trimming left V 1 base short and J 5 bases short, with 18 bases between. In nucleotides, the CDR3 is TGTGCCAGCAGCTTGCGAAGGGACGGTATCCTTGAGACCCAGTACTTC. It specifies CASSLRRDGILETQYF.

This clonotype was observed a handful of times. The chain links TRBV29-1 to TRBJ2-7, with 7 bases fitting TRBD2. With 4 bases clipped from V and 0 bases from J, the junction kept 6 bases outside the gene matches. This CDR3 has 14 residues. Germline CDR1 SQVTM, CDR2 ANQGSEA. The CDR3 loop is CSVGGLRSSYEQYF. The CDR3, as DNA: TGCAGCGTTGGGGGACTAAGGAGCTCCTACGAGCAGTACTTC.

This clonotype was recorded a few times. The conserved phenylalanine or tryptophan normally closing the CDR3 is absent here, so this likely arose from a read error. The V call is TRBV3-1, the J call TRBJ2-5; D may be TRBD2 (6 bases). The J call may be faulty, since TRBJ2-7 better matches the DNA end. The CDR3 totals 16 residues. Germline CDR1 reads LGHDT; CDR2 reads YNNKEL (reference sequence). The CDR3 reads CASSLLSAGLVYEQYL. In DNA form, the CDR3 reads TGTGCCAGCAGTCTTCTCTCAGCGGGCCTGGTCTACGAGCAGTACCTC.

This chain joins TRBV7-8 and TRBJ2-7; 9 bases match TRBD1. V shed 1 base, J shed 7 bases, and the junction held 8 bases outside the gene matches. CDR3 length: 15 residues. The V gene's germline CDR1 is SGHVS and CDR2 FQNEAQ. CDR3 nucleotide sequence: TGTGCCAGCAGCTTAGTAAAAACAGGGGGCGCGGAGCAGTACTTC. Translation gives CASSLVKTGGAEQYF.

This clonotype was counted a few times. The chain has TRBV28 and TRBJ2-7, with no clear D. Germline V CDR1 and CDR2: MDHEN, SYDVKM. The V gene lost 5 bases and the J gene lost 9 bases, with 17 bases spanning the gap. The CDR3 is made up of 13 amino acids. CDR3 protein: CASSPMPSVRQYF. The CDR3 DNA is TGTGCCAGCAGTCCGATGCCATCCGTACGGCAGTACTTC.

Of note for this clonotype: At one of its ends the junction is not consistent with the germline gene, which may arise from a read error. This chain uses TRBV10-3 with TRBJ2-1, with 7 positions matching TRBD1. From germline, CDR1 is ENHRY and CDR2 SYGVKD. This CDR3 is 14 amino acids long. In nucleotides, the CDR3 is TGCGCCATCAGTCTTGACAGGGATTACAATGAGCAGTTCTTC. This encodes CAISLDRDYNEQFF.

CDR3 coding DNA: TGTGCCAGCAACTTCGGACTAGCGATATACAATGAGCAGTTCTTC. It is translated as CASNFGLAIYNEQFF. The chain links TRBV7-3 to TRBJ2-1; 9 bases align to TRBD2. CDR3 length equals 15 residues. V shed 7 bases, J shed 4 bases, and the junction held 8 bases outside the gene matches. Germline V gene sequence: CDR1 SGHTA, CDR2 FQGTGA.

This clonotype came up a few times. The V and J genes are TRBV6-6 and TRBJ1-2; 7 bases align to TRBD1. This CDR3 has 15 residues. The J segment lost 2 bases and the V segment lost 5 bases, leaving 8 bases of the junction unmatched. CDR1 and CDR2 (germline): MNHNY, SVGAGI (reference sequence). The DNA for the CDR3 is TGTGCCAGCAGTCTCCCTCTGACAGGGAACTATGGCTACACCTTC. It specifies CASSLPLTGNYGYTF.

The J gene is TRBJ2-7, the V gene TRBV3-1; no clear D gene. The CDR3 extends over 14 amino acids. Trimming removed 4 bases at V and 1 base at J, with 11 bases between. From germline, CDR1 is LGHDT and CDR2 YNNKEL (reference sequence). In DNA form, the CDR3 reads TGTGCCAGCAGCCCTTTGTATGGATCCTACGAGCAGTACTTC. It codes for CASSPLYGSYEQYF.